This paragraph reports one T cell receptor beta chain. Its antigen remains unidentified. The data are from a study of cytomegalovirus exposure and HLA in healthy donors. Background on the study: Out of a few hundred genotyped donors, roughly 83% belonged to the Caucasian-associated ancestry cluster.

The ends were cut back, 6 bases at V and 5 bases at J, with 20 bases in the middle. CDR1 is SQVTM and CDR2 is ANQGSEA in the germline V gene. The CDR3 is 15 amino acids. Nominal health characterized the donors when sampled, though unrecorded immune exposures were likely. A multiplex PCR was run with 60 Vbeta primers and 13 Jbeta primers. Original handling: Some 12 million shared chains were among the approximately 76 million unique TCR beta chains that a later analysis counted. Assay used: immunoSEQ multiplex PCR; TCRdb lists only in-frame clones, some missing. The V and J calls and clone size are taken from that table; D and trimming were inferred from the DNA. Of 90,000 to 120,000 clones detected, roughly 80% appear once; the ten largest clones hold around 2.4%. Broader study findings: CMV antigen specificity was confirmed in vitro for three CMV-associated chains.

This clonotype was obtained from a man aged 25-40 years in good health and CMV-seronegative. The chain employs TRBV29-1 and TRBJ2-1; no clear D. Sequencing used PBMCs. Here the CDR3 reads CSVVLVGQADNEQFF. The CDR3 DNA reads TGCAGCGTGGTCCTGGTTGGTCAAGCTGACAATGAGCAGTTCTTC.